These 13 T cell receptor beta chains originate from one sample sequenced in a study of early T cells in non-severe SARS-CoV-2 infection. TCRdb used MiXCR to reprocess the 5' RACE reads, holding one entry per CDR3 protein. The sample carries about 22,000 distinct CDR3 sequences, under 5.5% recorded once. Sequenced input: whole blood. The receptors shown here come from an adult who was a healthcare worker with PCR-confirmed SARS-CoV-2 infection or an uninfected control (not recorded which).

There are a few counts of this clonotype. The V and J genes are TRBV11-2 and TRBJ2-3, with 8 bases matching TRBD2. V dropped 3 bases and J dropped 2; count of bases not matched to a gene: 4. Germline V gene lookup returns CDR1 SGHAT and CDR2 FQNNGV. The CDR3 length is 15 residues. The CDR3 loop reads CASSLSGGLTDTQYF. The CDR3 region has the DNA TGTGCCAGCAGCTTGAGCGGGGGTCTCACAGATACGCAGTATTTT.

This clonotype has a count of ten or more. The chain uses TRBV7-6 and TRBJ1-4, with D tentatively TRBD1 (5 bases). The CDR3 is made up of 15 amino acids. The V gene lost 2 bases and the J gene lost 3 bases, with 10 bases spanning the gap. Germline CDR1 and CDR2: SGHVS and FNYEAQ. The CDR3 loop reads CASSLSGPANEKLFF. The CDR3 region has the DNA TGTGCCAGCAGCTTATCGGGGCCGGCTAATGAAAAACTGTTTTTT.

This clonotype was seen ten or more times. The chain has TRBV6-6 and TRBJ2-7, with TRBD1 identical over 8 bases. This CDR3 region has 16 residues. The V segment lost 0 bases and the J segment 3 bases; nucleotides outside the gene matches: 7. The V gene's germline CDR1 is MNHNY and CDR2 SVGAGI (reference sequence). The CDR3 DNA reads TGTGCCAGCAGTTACTCACAGGGGGTCCTTTTCTACGAGCAGTACTTC. Translating it yields CASSYSQGVLFYEQYF.

The rearrangement joins TRBV2 to TRBJ1-6; perhaps TRBD1 as D (5 bases). CDR3 length equals 14 residues. V lost 3 bases and J 6 bases, leaving 9 bases between the germline ends. The germline gives CDR1 SNHLY, CDR2 FYNNEI. DNA for the CDR3: TGTGCCAGCAGTGATTGGGACCCTAATTCACCCCTCCACTTT. It encodes CASSDWDPNSPLHF.

The sample holds a few counts of this clonotype. The V gene is TRBV9, the J gene TRBJ1-1; D unresolved. V was pared by 0 bases and J by 8 bases, with 8 bases between. Germline assignment: CDR1 SGDLS and CDR2 YYNGEE. CDR3 length: 12 residues. The CDR3 DNA reads as TGTGCCAGCAGCGTAGATCGAGGGGAAGCTTTCTTT. This sequence encodes CASSVDRGEAFF.

This clonotype appeared a few times. This chain links TRBV18 with TRBJ1-1; D might be TRBD1 (5 bases). Germline V gene data show CDR1 as KGHSH and CDR2 as LQKENI. This CDR3 is 13 amino acids long. V dropped 6 bases and J dropped 0 bases, with 8 bases sitting between them. The CDR3 DNA sequence: TGTGCCAGCTCCGGGACGCTGAACACTGAAGCTTTCTTT. This translates into CASSGTLNTEAFF.

The sample holds many counts of this clonotype. The rearrangement links TRBV6-5 to TRBJ1-6, with D perhaps TRBD1 (5 bases). The V end lost 4 bases, the J end lost 9 bases, and 16 bases lay between the germline ends. The CDR3 spans 15 residues. Germline values: CDR1 MNHEY, CDR2 SVGAGI. The CDR3 loop reads CASSLGAAGGSPLHF. CDR3 bases: TGTGCCAGCAGTTTAGGGGCAGCGGGGGGTTCACCCCTCCACTTT.

This clonotype was observed a few times. The gene calls are TRBV18 and TRBJ2-7; D may be TRBD1 (6 bases). The CDR3 covers 16 residues. Per the germline V gene, CDR1 is KGHSH and CDR2 is LQKENI. V lost 5 bases and J 3 bases, leaving 20 bases between the germline ends. CDR3 sequence reads: CASSSFRGTNNYEQYF. The CDR3 DNA sequence: TGTGCCAGCTCATCCTTTAGAGGGACAAACAACTACGAGCAGTACTTC.

Only a few counts were recorded for this clonotype. The J gene is TRBJ1-1, the V gene TRBV18; 7 nucleotides agree with TRBD1. CDR1 is KGHSH and CDR2 is LQKENI in the germline V gene. After removal of 3 bases from V and 2 bases from J, the junction contained 3 bases not matched to a gene. This CDR3 spans 14 amino acids. CDR3 sequence: CASSPDRANTEAFF. In DNA form, the CDR3 reads TGTGCCAGCTCACCTGACAGGGCCAACACTGAAGCTTTCTTT. The full variable domain, with the rest looked up from reference TRBV18 and TRBJ1-1, is NAGVMQNPRHLVRRRGQEARLRCSPMKGHSHVYWYRQLPEEGLKFMVYLQKENIIDESGMPKERFSAEFPKEGPSILRIQQVVRGDSAAYFCASSPDRANTEAFFGQGTRLTVV.

This clonotype showed up many times. The chain links TRBV7-2 to TRBJ1-6; TRBD1 matches 7 bases. The V and J ends lost 1 base and 10 bases, in that order; junction bases with no gene match: 10. Germline CDR1 reads SGHTA; CDR2 reads FQGNSA. The CDR3 extends over 16 amino acids. CDR3 protein: CASSLGGGRLGSPLHF. The CDR3 DNA follows: TGTGCCAGCAGCTTAGGAGGGGGCAGGCTGGGATCACCCCTCCACTTT.

This clonotype was detected many times. V usage is TRBV12-3 or TRBV12-4 and J usage is TRBJ1-1; D remains ambiguous. The V end lost 2 bases, the J end lost 6 bases, and 13 bases lay between the germline ends. The CDR3 covers 14 residues. The CDR3 DNA reads TGTGCCAGCAGTTTATCCAGGTATTACCCTGAAGCTTTCTTT. It yields the protein CASSLSRYYPEAFF.

This clonotype was found many times. The chain couples TRBV20-1 to TRBJ2-1; D is possibly TRBD2 (6 bases). The germline gives CDR1 DFQATT, CDR2 SNEGSKA (reference sequence). CDR3 size: 17 residues. The V end lost 0 bases, the J end lost 4 bases, and 19 bases lay between the germline ends. The CDR3 reads CSARDRYGRGKYNEQFF. CDR3 coding DNA: TGCAGTGCTAGAGATCGGTATGGGCGGGGTAAATACAATGAGCAGTTCTTC.

In nucleotides, the CDR3 is TGCGCCAGCAGCCCACAACGACAGTCTAATGAAAAACTGTTTTTT. Translated: CASSPQRQSNEKLFF. This chain uses TRBV5-1 with TRBJ1-4; the D gene is possibly TRBD1 (5 bases). Trimming stripped 4 bases from V and 3 bases from J, with 13 bases between. Germline V lookup: CDR1 SGHRS, CDR2 YFSETQ. The CDR3 extends over 15 amino acids.